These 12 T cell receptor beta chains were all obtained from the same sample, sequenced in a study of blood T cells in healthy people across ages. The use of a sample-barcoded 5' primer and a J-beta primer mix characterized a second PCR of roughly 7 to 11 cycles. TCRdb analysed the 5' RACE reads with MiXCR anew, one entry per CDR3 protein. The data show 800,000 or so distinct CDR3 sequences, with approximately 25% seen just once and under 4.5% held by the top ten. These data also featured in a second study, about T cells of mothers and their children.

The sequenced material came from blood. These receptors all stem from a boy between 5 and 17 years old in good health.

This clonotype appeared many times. DNA of the CDR3: TGTGCCAGCAGCTTAGTCGGGCAAGAGACCCAGTACTTC. Amino acids: CASSLVGQETQYF. V usage is TRBV7-9 and J usage is TRBJ2-5; D remains unclear. V lost 1 base to trimming and J lost 2 bases, with 5 bases between them. The CDR3 extends over 13 amino acids. CDR1 SEHNR and CDR2 FQNEAQ come from the germline V gene (reference sequence).

The CDR3 region has the DNA TGTGCCTGGACCGACGGATCCAGCACAGATACGCAGTATTTT. This sequence encodes CAWTDGSSTDTQYF. The chain joins TRBV30 to TRBJ2-3; D unresolved. This CDR3 contains 14 residues. The V and J ends lost 4 bases and 0 bases respectively, with 11 bases between them. Germline lookup yields CDR1 GTSNPN and CDR2 SVGIG (reference sequence). The full variable domain, in which reference TRBV30 and TRBJ2-3 provide the parts outside the CDR3, is SQTIHQWPATLVQPVGSPLSLECTVEGTSNPNLYWYRQAAGRGLQLLFYSVGIGQISSEVPQNLSASRPQDRQFILSSKKLLLSDSGFYLCAWTDGSSTDTQYFGPGTRLTVL.

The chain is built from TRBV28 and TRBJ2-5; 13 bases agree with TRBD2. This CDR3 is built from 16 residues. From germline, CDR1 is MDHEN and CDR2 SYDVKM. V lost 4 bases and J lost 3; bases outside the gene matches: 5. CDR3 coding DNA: TGTGCCAGCAGTTCCGCGGGGACTAGCGGGAAAGAGACCCAGTACTTC. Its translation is CASSSAGTSGKETQYF.

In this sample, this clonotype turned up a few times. CDR3 amino acids: CSARRREANYGYTF. The CDR3 DNA sequence: TGCAGCGCCCGAAGGCGAGAAGCTAACTATGGCTACACCTTC. The V gene is TRBV29-1, the J gene TRBJ1-2; D ambiguous. Germline V lookup: CDR1 SQVTM, CDR2 ANQGSEA. Trimming removed 7 bases at V and 0 bases at J, with 15 bases between. The CDR3 is 14 residues long.

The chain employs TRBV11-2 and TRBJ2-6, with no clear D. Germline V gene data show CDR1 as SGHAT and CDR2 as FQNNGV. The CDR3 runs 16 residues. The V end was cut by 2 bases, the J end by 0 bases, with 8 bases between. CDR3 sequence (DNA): TGTGCCAGCAGCTTATCTGACGGCTCTGGGGCCAACGTCCTGACTTTC. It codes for CASSLSDGSGANVLTF.

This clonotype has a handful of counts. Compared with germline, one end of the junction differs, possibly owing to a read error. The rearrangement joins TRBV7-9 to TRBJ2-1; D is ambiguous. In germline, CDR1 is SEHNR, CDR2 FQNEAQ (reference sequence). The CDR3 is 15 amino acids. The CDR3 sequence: CASSLAGSSYNGQFF. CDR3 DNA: TGTGCCAGCAGCTTAGCGGGTAGCTCCTACAATGGGCAGTTCTTC. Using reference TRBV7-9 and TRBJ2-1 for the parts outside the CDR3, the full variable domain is DTGVSQNPRHKITKRGQNVTFRCDPISEHNRLYWYRQTLGQGPEFLTYFQNEAQLEKSRLLSDRFSAERPKGSFSTLEIQRTEQGDSAMYLCASSLAGSSYNGQFFGPGTRLTVL.

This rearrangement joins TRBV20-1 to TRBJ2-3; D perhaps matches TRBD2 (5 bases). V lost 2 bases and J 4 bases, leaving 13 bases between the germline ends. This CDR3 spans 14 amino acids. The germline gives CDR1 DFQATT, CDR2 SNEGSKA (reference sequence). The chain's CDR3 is CSARSGLGADTQYF. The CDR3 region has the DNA TGCAGTGCTAGATCCGGCCTCGGGGCAGATACGCAGTATTTT.

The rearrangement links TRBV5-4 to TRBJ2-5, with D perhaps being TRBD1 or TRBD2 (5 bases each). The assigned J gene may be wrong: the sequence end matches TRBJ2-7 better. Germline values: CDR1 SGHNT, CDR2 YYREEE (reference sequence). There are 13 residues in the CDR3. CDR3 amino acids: CAGQRGAADEQYF. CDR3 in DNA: TGTGCCGGCCAACGAGGGGCGGCGGACGAGCAGTACTTC.

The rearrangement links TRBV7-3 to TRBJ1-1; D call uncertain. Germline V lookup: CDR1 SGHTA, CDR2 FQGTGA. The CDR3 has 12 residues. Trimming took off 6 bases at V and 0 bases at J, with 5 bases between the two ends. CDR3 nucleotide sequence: TGTGCCAGCAGTAACATGAACACTGAAGCTTTCTTT. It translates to CASSNMNTEAFF.

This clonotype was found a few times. The CDR3 DNA is TGCAGCGTTCTGGGCCGTGGGGCCAACGTCCTGACTTTC. Translated, it gives CSVLGRGANVLTF. V is TRBV29-1 and J is TRBJ2-6; no firm D call. Germline V lookup: CDR1 SQVTM, CDR2 ANQGSEA. The CDR3 consists of 13 residues. V lost 5 bases to trimming and J lost 3 bases, with 8 bases between them.

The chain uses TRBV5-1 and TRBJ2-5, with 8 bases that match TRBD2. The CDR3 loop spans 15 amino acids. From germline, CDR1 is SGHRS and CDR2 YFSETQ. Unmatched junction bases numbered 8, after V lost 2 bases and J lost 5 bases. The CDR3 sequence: CASSFGPGGAETQYF. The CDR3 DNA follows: TGCGCCAGCAGCTTCGGGCCCGGGGGGGCCGAGACCCAGTACTTC. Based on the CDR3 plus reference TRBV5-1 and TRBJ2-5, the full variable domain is KAGVTQTPRYLIKTRGQQVTLSCSPISGHRSVSWYQQTPGQGLQFLFEYFSETQRNKGNFPGRFSGRQFSNSRSEMNVSTLELGDSALYLCASSFGPGGAETQYFGPGTRLLVL.

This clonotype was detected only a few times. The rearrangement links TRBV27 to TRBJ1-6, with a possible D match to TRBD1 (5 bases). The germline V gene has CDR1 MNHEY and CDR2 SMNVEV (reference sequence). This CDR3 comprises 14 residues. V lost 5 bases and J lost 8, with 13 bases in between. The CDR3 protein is CASSPRGKDSPLHF. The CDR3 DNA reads TGTGCCAGCAGTCCAAGGGGAAAGGATTCACCCCTCCACTTT.